This is a list of T cell receptor beta chains from one sample in a study of control samples from healthy donors and cancer patients. Generated by immunoSEQ multiplex PCR, the TCRdb table keeps only in-frame clones and is missing some. This sample has 100,000 to 150,000 clones, with 80% to 95% found just once. Sequencing used blood. The receptors stem from a man aged 18-30 years in good health. Both conserved end residues are part of each CDR3. Fields, in order: clone size, D gene, V gene, CDR3 length, J gene, CDR3 protein, CDR3 DNA. D genes are given only for firm matches. Size is stated for part of the rows, as once, few or many counts, or as a class when the clone is expanded.

abundance: .; d_gene: TRBD1; v_gene: TRBV11-1; len: 14; j_gene: TRBJ1-2; CDR3aa: CASSSKTGVNGYTF; CDR3nt: TGTGCCAGCAGCTCGAAGACAGGGGTCAATGGCTACACCTTC
abundance: .; d_gene: .; v_gene: TRBV6-1; len: 15; j_gene: TRBJ1-1; CDR3aa: CASSEAVGGGTEAFF; CDR3nt: TGTGCCAGCAGTGAAGCTGTCGGGGGCGGAACTGAAGCTTTCTTT
abundance: few; d_gene: TRBD2; v_gene: TRBV6-5; len: 12; j_gene: TRBJ2-1; CDR3aa: CASTSGGNEQFF; CDR3nt: TGTGCCAGCACTAGCGGGGGCAATGAGCAGTTCTTC
abundance: .; d_gene: TRBD2; v_gene: TRBV7-2; len: 13; j_gene: TRBJ2-5; CDR3aa: CASSFSGRETQYF; CDR3nt: TGTGCCAGCAGCTTTAGCGGGAGGGAGACCCAGTACTTC
abundance: .; d_gene: TRBD1; v_gene: TRBV7-9; len: 16; j_gene: TRBJ2-2; CDR3aa: CASSVQGAMSTGELFF; CDR3nt: TGTGCCAGCAGCGTACAGGGGGCAATGAGCACCGGGGAGCTGTTTTTT
abundance: few; d_gene: TRBD1; v_gene: TRBV24-1; len: 12; j_gene: TRBJ2-3; CDR3aa: CATSDPGTGALF; CDR3nt: TGTGCCACCAGTGATCCCGGGACAGGGGCTCTTTTT
abundance: .; d_gene: .; v_gene: TRBV11-2; len: 13; j_gene: TRBJ1-5; CDR3aa: CASSGGPGQPQHF; CDR3nt: TGTGCCAGCAGCGGGGGCCCGGGGCAGCCCCAGCATTTT
abundance: .; d_gene: .; v_gene: TRBV27; len: 13; j_gene: TRBJ2-5; CDR3aa: CASSFTSWETQYF; CDR3nt: TGTGCCAGCAGTTTTACTAGCTGGGAGACCCAGTACTTC
abundance: .; d_gene: .; v_gene: TRBV7-3; len: 15; j_gene: TRBJ2-3; CDR3aa: CASSLRGSPTDTQYF; CDR3nt: TGTGCCAGCAGCTTAAGGGGGAGCCCCACAGATACGCAGTATTTT
abundance: once; d_gene: .; v_gene: TRBV6-2/TRBV6-3; len: 13; j_gene: TRBJ1-4; CDR3aa: CASSWGTLEKLFF; CDR3nt: TGTGCCAGCAGTTGGGGGACCCTGGAAAAACTGTTTTTT
abundance: .; d_gene: .; v_gene: TRBV12-3/TRBV12-4; len: 13; j_gene: TRBJ1-6; CDR3aa: CASRSVRNSPLHF; CDR3nt: TGTGCCAGCAGATCGGTCCGAAATTCACCCCTCCACTTT
abundance: .; d_gene: .; v_gene: TRBV5-1; len: 15; j_gene: TRBJ1-3; CDR3aa: CASSISGASGNTIYF; CDR3nt: TGCGCCAGCAGCATATCAGGGGCCTCTGGAAACACCATATATTTT
abundance: .; d_gene: .; v_gene: TRBV19; len: 17; j_gene: TRBJ2-2; CDR3aa: CASSIAVQEILTGELFF; CDR3nt: TGTGCCAGTAGTATAGCCGTCCAGGAAATCCTCACCGGGGAGCTGTTTTTT
abundance: .; d_gene: TRBD2; v_gene: TRBV11-2; len: 16; j_gene: TRBJ2-2; CDR3aa: CASSLDLAGVTGELFF; CDR3nt: TGTGCCAGCAGCTTAGATTTAGCGGGGGTTACCGGGGAGCTGTTTTTT
abundance: .; d_gene: .; v_gene: TRBV28; len: 13; j_gene: TRBJ1-1; CDR3aa: CASRTASNTEAFF; CDR3nt: TGTGCCAGCAGGACGGCATCTAACACTGAAGCTTTCTTT
abundance: .; d_gene: TRBD2; v_gene: TRBV7-9; len: 16; j_gene: TRBJ2-5; CDR3aa: CASIEAPSGPQETQYF; CDR3nt: TGTGCCAGCATCGAAGCTCCTAGCGGACCTCAAGAGACCCAGTACTTC
abundance: .; d_gene: .; v_gene: TRBV19; len: 14; j_gene: TRBJ1-1; CDR3aa: CASSIQGTLTEAFF; CDR3nt: TGTGCCAGTAGTATTCAGGGCACGTTGACTGAAGCTTTCTTT
abundance: .; d_gene: TRBD2; v_gene: TRBV5-1; len: 14; j_gene: TRBJ2-5; CDR3aa: CASSSSGGQETQYF; CDR3nt: TGCGCCAGCAGTTCTAGCGGGGGGCAAGAGACCCAGTACTTC
abundance: .; d_gene: .; v_gene: TRBV25-1; len: 14; j_gene: TRBJ1-3; CDR3aa: CARLRQAAGNTIYF; CDR3nt: TGTGCCAGACTTCGACAGGCGGCCGGAAACACCATATATTTT
abundance: .; d_gene: .; v_gene: TRBV5-1; len: 13; j_gene: TRBJ1-6; CDR3aa: CASSGEGNSPLHF; CDR3nt: TGCGCCAGCAGTGGGGAGGGTAATTCACCCCTCCACTTT
abundance: few; d_gene: .; v_gene: TRBV7-9; len: 12; j_gene: TRBJ2-2; CDR3aa: CAQQEGTGELFF; CDR3nt: TGTGCCCAGCAGGAGGGGACCGGGGAGCTGTTTTTT
abundance: .; d_gene: TRBD1; v_gene: TRBV5-5; len: 16; j_gene: TRBJ2-2; CDR3aa: CASSPLGQGAPGELFF; CDR3nt: TGTGCCAGCAGCCCGCTGGGACAGGGGGCGCCCGGGGAGCTGTTTTTT
abundance: .; d_gene: TRBD2; v_gene: TRBV11-1; len: 15; j_gene: TRBJ2-3; CDR3aa: CASSPLAGVPDTQYF; CDR3nt: TGTGCCAGCAGTCCACTAGCGGGAGTACCAGATACGCAGTATTTT
abundance: .; d_gene: TRBD2; v_gene: TRBV5-5; len: 13; j_gene: TRBJ2-5; CDR3aa: CASSLEAGEAQYF; CDR3nt: TGTGCCAGCAGCTTGGAGGCGGGGGAGGCCCAGTACTTC
abundance: few; d_gene: TRBD2; v_gene: TRBV7-2; len: 17; j_gene: TRBJ2-5; CDR3aa: CASSNPGLAGGGETQYF; CDR3nt: TGTGCCAGCAGCAATCCGGGACTAGCGGGAGGGGGGGAGACCCAGTACTTC
abundance: .; d_gene: .; v_gene: TRBV15; len: 14; j_gene: TRBJ1-1; CDR3aa: CATSRGGMNTEAFF; CDR3nt: TGTGCCACCAGCAGAGGAGGGATGAACACTGAAGCTTTCTTT
abundance: .; d_gene: .; v_gene: TRBV11-2; len: 15; j_gene: TRBJ1-3; CDR3aa: CASSYYTDPGNTIYF; CDR3nt: TGTGCCAGCAGCTATTATACTGACCCTGGAAACACCATATATTTT